This passage covers 31 T cell receptor beta chains from one sample sequenced in a study of blood T cell repertoires in COVID-19. TCRdb keeps only in-frame clones here, not all; method: immunoSEQ multiplex PCR. The repertoire has about 290,000 clones, around nine tenths of them found once; the top ten carry 11%. The material sequenced was peripheral blood. All receptors come from a young woman with COVID-19, enrolled during active disease.

CDR3 residues: CASSSGGSNQPQHF. The CDR3 DNA follows: TGTGCCAGCAGCTCCGGGGGTAGCAATCAGCCCCAGCATTTT. This chain links TRBV5-4 with TRBJ1-5, with D perhaps TRBD1 (5 bases). Germline V CDR1 and CDR2: SGHNT, YYREEE (reference sequence). CDR3 size: 14 residues. V lost 3 bases and J lost 0, with 7 bases in between.

This chain uses TRBV7-9 with TRBJ1-5, with 10 bases aligning to TRBD1. The CDR3 has 17 residues. V shed 7 bases, J shed 2 bases, and the junction held 11 bases outside the gene matches. The germline CDR1 and CDR2 sequences are SEHNR and FQNEAQ (reference sequence). The CDR3: CASNAGQGYEGNQPQHF. CDR3 sequence (DNA): TGTGCCAGCAACGCGGGACAGGGGTATGAGGGCAATCAGCCCCAGCATTTT.

This clone was detected a few times. The chain recombines TRBV29-1 with TRBJ1-5; 9 bases fit TRBD1. This CDR3 spans 13 amino acids. V gave up 5 bases and J gave up 6 bases; unmatched junction bases: 5. The germline gives CDR1 SQVTM, CDR2 ANQGSEA. The CDR3 DNA follows: TGCAGCGTTCGGGACAGGGCCGCTCAGCCCCAGCATTTT. Amino acid sequence: CSVRDRAAQPQHF.

The rearrangement uses TRBV7-9 and TRBJ2-7; possible D gene TRBD2, 6 bases. Germline CDR1 reads SEHNR; CDR2 reads FQNEAQ (reference sequence). V was trimmed by 3 bases and J by 2 bases, leaving 8 bases between them. This CDR3 has 13 amino acids. The CDR3 DNA sequence: TGTGCCAGCAGCTTGACGGGGGCCTACGAGCAGTACTTC. Translation: CASSLTGAYEQYF.

With respect to this clone: The sample holds other DNA sequences that translate to the same CDR3. This chain's CDR3 is CASSMGQGNTEAFF. CDR3 sequence (DNA): TGTGCCAGTAGTATGGGACAGGGGAACACTGAAGCTTTCTTT. The rearrangement uses TRBV19 and TRBJ1-1; 9 nucleotides align to TRBD1. This CDR3 contains 14 residues. Germline CDR1 reads LNHDA; CDR2 reads SQIVND (reference sequence). The V gene end was trimmed by 3 bases and the J gene end by 1 base; junction bases not matched to a gene: 0.

This chain links TRBV7-9 with TRBJ1-5, with D possibly being TRBD1 (5 bases). V was clipped by 5 bases and J by 5 bases, with 10 bases between them. From germline, CDR1 is SEHNR and CDR2 FQNEAQ (reference sequence). The CDR3 totals 13 residues. In DNA, the CDR3 is TGTGCCAGCAGCCAGCGGGGCGATCAGCCCCAGCATTTT. It codes for CASSQRGDQPQHF.

This sequence joins TRBV11-2 and TRBJ2-7; TRBD1 aligns across 9 bases. This CDR3 is built from 16 residues. Germline CDR1 SGHAT, CDR2 FQNNGV. V lost 6 bases and J lost 2; bases outside the gene matches: 11. The DNA for the CDR3 is TGTGCCAGCAGTCCTCTTACGGGACAGGGTACCTACGAGCAGTACTTC. Amino acids: CASSPLTGQGTYEQYF.

The chain employs TRBV6-5 and TRBJ1-1; D may be TRBD1 (5 bases). Germline lookup yields CDR1 MNHEY and CDR2 SVGAGI. The CDR3 consists of 14 residues. Trimming removed 9 bases from V and 0 bases from J, with 14 bases in between. CDR3 DNA sequence: TGTGCCAGTGCGACAGTACCTATGAACACTGAAGCTTTCTTT. Its translation: CASATVPMNTEAFF.

The chain combines TRBV18 with TRBJ1-1; D is unresolved. V was clipped by 5 bases and J by 1 base, with 17 bases between them. This CDR3 contains 16 residues. CDR1 and CDR2 from the germline V gene are KGHSH and LQKENI. The CDR3 sequence: CASSTMPRRQNTEAFF. CDR3 sequence (DNA): TGTGCCAGCTCAACTATGCCCCGGAGGCAGAACACTGAAGCTTTCTTT. Supplemented by reference TRBV18 and TRBJ1-1, the full variable domain reads NAGVMQNPRHLVRRRGQEARLRCSPMKGHSHVYWYRQLPEEGLKFMVYLQKENIIDESGMPKERFSAEFPKEGPSILRIQQVVRGDSAAYFCASSTMPRRQNTEAFFGQGTRLTVV.

This clone appeared a few times. This rearrangement joins TRBV6-6 to TRBJ2-5; the D gene is possibly TRBD2 (5 bases). Germline lookup yields CDR1 MNHNY and CDR2 SVGAGI (reference sequence). CDR3 size: 16 residues. V was clipped by 2 bases and J by 3 bases, with 16 bases between them. DNA of the CDR3: TGTGCCAGCAGTTACGGACTTACGGTCCACGAAGAGACCCAGTACTTC. It yields the protein CASSYGLTVHEETQYF.

The chain has TRBV7-6 and TRBJ2-1; D not certain. Trimming pared 0 bases from V and 7 bases from J, leaving 7 bases between. Germline CDR1 reads SGHVS; CDR2 reads FNYEAQ. This CDR3 has 13 residues. Here the CDR3 reads CASSLARLNEQFF. DNA of the CDR3: TGTGCCAGCAGCTTAGCGCGGTTGAATGAGCAGTTCTTC.

The chain recombines TRBV7-8 with TRBJ1-4; TRBD1 agrees at 7 bases. J gave up 7 bases and V 0 bases, and 5 bases lay outside the gene matches. This CDR3 spans 15 amino acids. The germline V gene encodes CDR1 SGHVS and CDR2 FQNEAQ. The CDR3 reads CASSLAPQGGEKLFF. CDR3 DNA sequence: TGTGCCAGCAGCTTAGCGCCCCAGGGGGGTGAAAAACTGTTTTTT. Based on the CDR3 plus reference TRBV7-8 and TRBJ1-4, the full variable domain is GAGVSQSPRYKVAKRGQDVALRCDPISGHVSLFWYQQALGQGPEFLTYFQNEAQLDKSGLPSDRFFAERPEGSVSTLKIQRTQQEDSAVYLCASSLAPQGGEKLFFGSGTQLSVL.

V usage is TRBV4-1 and J usage is TRBJ1-1; D is possibly TRBD1 (5 bases). V was clipped by 4 bases and J by 4 bases, with 7 bases between them. This CDR3 region has 12 residues. Per germline, CDR1 MGHRA and CDR2 YSYEKL. The CDR3 is CASSRQSTEAFF. CDR3 sequence (DNA): TGCGCCAGCAGCCGACAGAGCACTGAAGCTTTCTTT.

The chain links TRBV7-9 to TRBJ2-3, with D tentatively TRBD1 (6 bases). Trimming cost V 10 bases and J 2 bases, with 13 bases left between them. This CDR3 has 13 residues. Germline CDR1 reads SEHNR; CDR2 reads FQNEAQ (reference sequence). CDR3 in amino acids: CANNRDITDTQYF. In nucleotides, the CDR3 is TGTGCCAACAACCGGGACATCACAGATACGCAGTATTTT.

The chain recombines TRBV6-5 with TRBJ2-5, with TRBD2 matching 7 bases. The V and J ends lost 7 bases and 3 bases, in that order; junction bases with no gene match: 8. This CDR3 has 14 amino acids. Germline-derived CDR1 and CDR2 are MNHEY and SVGAGI. The CDR3 spells CASTEGRAKETQYF. The CDR3 DNA follows: TGTGCCAGCACCGAAGGGAGGGCCAAAGAGACCCAGTACTTC.

V and J are TRBV9 and TRBJ1-6, with 8 nucleotides matching TRBD1. V lost 0 bases to trimming and J lost 9 bases; unmatched junction nucleotides: 2. Germline CDR1 is SGDLS and CDR2 is YYNGEE. CDR3 length equals 14 residues. Here the CDR3 reads CASSVEQGVSPLHF. The CDR3 bases are TGTGCCAGCAGCGTAGAACAGGGGGTTTCACCCCTCCACTTT.

V usage is TRBV5-1 and J usage is TRBJ2-1, with D perhaps TRBD1 (6 bases). The germline V gene encodes CDR1 SGHRS and CDR2 YFSETQ. The V gene lost 4 bases and the J gene lost 7 bases, with 18 bases spanning the gap. The CDR3 loop spans 15 amino acids. In DNA, the CDR3 is TGCGCCAGCAGCCAATACACAGGGATTCGGAATGAGCAGTTCTTC. As protein: CASSQYTGIRNEQFF.

This clone was found once. The V and J genes are TRBV18 and TRBJ1-2; 10 nucleotides line up with TRBD1. Trimming cost V 5 bases and J 1 base; bases outside gene matches: 4. CDR1 is KGHSH and CDR2 is LQKENI in the germline V gene. The CDR3 totals 15 residues. CDR3: CASSLGTGDNYGYTF. The DNA of the CDR3 is TGTGCCAGCTCATTGGGGACAGGGGATAACTATGGCTACACCTTC. Full variable domain (missing parts from reference TRBV18 and TRBJ1-2): NAGVMQNPRHLVRRRGQEARLRCSPMKGHSHVYWYRQLPEEGLKFMVYLQKENIIDESGMPKERFSAEFPKEGPSILRIQQVVRGDSAAYFCASSLGTGDNYGYTFGSGTRLTVV.

This clone was observed a single time. V and J are TRBV5-1 and TRBJ2-3; 7 nucleotides match TRBD1. V lost 4 bases to trimming and J lost 2 bases; unmatched junction nucleotides: 7. The germline V gene has CDR1 SGHRS and CDR2 YFSETQ. The CDR3 has 15 amino acids. The CDR3 coding sequence is TGCGCCAGCAGCACCGGGACAGCTAACACAGATACGCAGTATTTT. It is translated as CASSTGTANTDTQYF.

This sequence joins TRBV9 and TRBJ2-5, with TRBD2 matching over 8 bases. CDR1 SGDLS and CDR2 YYNGEE come from the germline V gene. V lost 3 bases and J lost 2; bases outside the gene matches: 3. This CDR3 region has 14 residues. In nucleotides, the CDR3 is TGTGCCAGCAGCGCCAGCGGGGGACAAGAGACCCAGTACTTC. Its translation: CASSASGGQETQYF.

This chain links TRBV6-4 with TRBJ1-2; D gene unclear. The V gene lost 2 bases and the J gene lost 5 bases, with 12 bases spanning the gap. Germline CDR1 MRHNA, CDR2 SNTAGT. There are 14 residues in the CDR3. Here the CDR3 reads CASSDQKGEYGYTF. As DNA, the CDR3 is TGTGCCAGCAGTGACCAAAAAGGAGAGTATGGCTACACCTTC.

A single count supports this clone. The CDR3 reads CASSLARLGRQGATYGYTF. In DNA, the CDR3 is TGTGCCAGCAGCTTAGCGAGGTTGGGTAGACAGGGGGCGACCTATGGCTACACCTTC. This chain connects TRBV7-9 to TRBJ1-2, with TRBD1 matching over 10 bases. Germline V gives CDR1 SEHNR, CDR2 FQNEAQ (reference sequence). The CDR3 consists of 19 residues. Unmatched junction bases numbered 14, after V lost 0 bases and J lost 4 bases.

V is TRBV16 and J is TRBJ1-2, with TRBD1 as a possible D gene (5 bases). This CDR3 is 15 amino acids long. The V end lost 4 bases, the J end lost 4 bases, and 16 bases lay between the germline ends. Germline CDR1 KGHSY, CDR2 FQNENV. The CDR3 DNA follows: TGTGCCAGCAGCCCACAGGCTCCGCTCTTCTATGGCTACACCTTC. As protein: CASSPQAPLFYGYTF.

The V and J genes are TRBV4-1 and TRBJ2-1; 9 bases fit TRBD2. Germline V CDR1 and CDR2: MGHRA, YSYEKL. The J segment lost 5 bases and the V segment lost 0 bases, leaving 5 bases of the junction unmatched. The CDR3 is 16 residues long. The DNA for the CDR3 is TGCGCCAGCAGCCAAGAGAGGGTAGCGGGGGACAATGAGCAGTTCTTC. Translated, it gives CASSQERVAGDNEQFF.

The chain couples TRBV27 to TRBJ2-2; 7 bases agree with TRBD2. This CDR3 region has 14 residues. V was clipped by 4 bases and J by 5 bases; unmatched bases: 4. Germline V gene data show CDR1 as MNHEY and CDR2 as SMNVEV (reference sequence). The CDR3 sequence: CASSSGGSTGELFF. CDR3 in DNA: TGTGCCAGCAGTTCCGGGGGGAGTACCGGGGAGCTGTTTTTT.

This clone was counted between two and nine times. CDR3 bases: TGTGCCACGTCCCGCACAGGGGGGTTCGGGCAGCCCCAGCATTTT. Its protein product is CATSRTGGFGQPQHF. The rearrangement joins TRBV10-3 to TRBJ1-5; 8 bases map to TRBD1. This CDR3 contains 15 residues. V trimming: 10 bases; J trimming: 7 bases; junction bases outside the gene matches: 15. The germline CDR1 and CDR2 sequences are ENHRY and SYGVKD.

This clone was counted once. CDR3 in DNA: TGTGCCAGTAGTATGTGGCAGGGGCTTTCCTATGGCTACACCTTC. The encoded protein is CASSMWQGLSYGYTF. The chain combines TRBV19 with TRBJ1-2; weak D call: TRBD1 (6 bases). Germline values: CDR1 LNHDA, CDR2 SQIVND (reference sequence). V was clipped by 3 bases and J by 4 bases, with 15 bases between them. CDR3 length equals 15 residues. Together with reference TRBV19 and TRBJ1-2, the CDR3 gives the full variable domain: DGGITQSPKYLFRKEGQNVTLSCEQNLNHDAMYWYRQDPGQGLRLIYYSQIVNDFQKGDIAEGYSVSREKKESFPLTVTSAQKNPTAFYLCASSMWQGLSYGYTFGSGTRLTVV.

The count of this clone is one. This rearrangement joins TRBV27 to TRBJ2-5; 9 nucleotides align to TRBD1. Germline-derived CDR1 and CDR2 are MNHEY and SMNVEV (reference sequence). Losses at the gene ends were 0 bases for V and 7 bases for J; bases not matched to a gene: 6. The CDR3 runs 15 residues. The chain's CDR3 is CASSLSADRGWTQYF. The CDR3, as DNA: TGTGCCAGCAGTTTATCGGCGGACAGGGGATGGACCCAGTACTTC.

On this clone: In the same sample, other DNA sequences code for this CDR3. The chain recombines TRBV6-5 with TRBJ1-5, with 10 bases fitting TRBD1. V dropped 5 bases and J dropped 1; count of bases not matched to a gene: 2. Germline assignment: CDR1 MNHEY and CDR2 SVGAGI. The CDR3 runs 15 residues. CDR3 in amino acids: CASSPDRGSNQPQHF. CDR3 coding DNA: TGTGCCAGCAGTCCGGACAGGGGGAGCAATCAGCCCCAGCATTTT.

The chain is built from TRBV27 and TRBJ2-4; D call uncertain. The germline gives CDR1 MNHEY, CDR2 SMNVEV (reference sequence). With 4 bases removed from V and 3 bases from J, the gap between germline ends came to 7 bases. The CDR3 is 13 residues long. The CDR3 here is CASSSLNKNIQYF. The CDR3 DNA reads as TGTGCCAGCAGTTCGCTAAACAAAAACATTCAGTACTTC.

The genes are TRBV28 and TRBJ1-4; 7 bases map to TRBD1. This CDR3 is 20 amino acids long. CDR1 is MDHEN and CDR2 is SYDVKM in the germline V gene. Losses at the gene ends were 7 bases for V and 4 bases for J; bases not matched to a gene: 24. The DNA for the CDR3 is TGTGCCAGCAACCCAGGGGGACAAATTTTAGGGGATTCCGATAATGAAAAACTGTTTTTT. This gives the protein CASNPGGQILGDSDNEKLFF.